The 7 T cell receptor beta chains given below trace back to one sample, sequenced in a study of prognosis after radiotherapy for stage I lung cancer. Genomic DNA was the source, and TCR beta CDR3 was amplified from it by two-round multiplex PCR. Gene-specific primers for each TRBV and TRBJ gene drove first-round PCR. Via MiXCR, TCRdb re-called the multiplex PCR reads, giving one row per CDR3 protein. The sample shows roughly 25,000 distinct CDR3 sequences, about 32% of them seen only once. Sequenced here: PBMCs, sampled before or after stereotactic body radiation therapy (not recorded which). The receptors stem from a donor over 45 with non-small cell lung cancer.

In its sample, this clonotype ranks as medium-sized (0.01 to 0.1%). The chain carries TRBV6-4 and TRBJ2-3; 9 nucleotides agree with TRBD2. Trimming at V came to 3 bases and at J to 5 bases, leaving 9 bases not matched to a gene. Looked up from germline, CDR1 is MRHNA and CDR2 is SNTAGT. This CDR3 region has 16 residues. The CDR3 DNA reads TGTGCCAGCAGTGAATCGTCTGGCGGGGGGGGAGATACGCAGTATTTT. This sequence encodes CASSESSGGGGDTQYF.

The sample holds many counts of this clonotype. The chain joins TRBV9 to TRBJ2-2; 7 nucleotides agree with TRBD2. With 4 bases clipped from V and 4 bases from J, the junction kept 10 bases outside the gene matches. Germline V lookup: CDR1 SGDLS, CDR2 YYNGEE. This CDR3 spans 16 amino acids. CDR3 sequence (DNA): TGTGCCAGCAGCCCCGTGACGGGGGGTAGCACCGGGGAGCTGTTTTTT. Translated, it gives CASSPVTGGSTGELFF.

A remark on this clonotype: It may be a read error: a sequence one base away is much more abundant. The CDR3 loop is CSVEDLGGPTYTQYF. The DNA for the CDR3 is TGCAGCGTTGAAGATTTGGGGGGTCCCACATATACGCAGTATTTT. The chain is built from TRBV29-1 and TRBJ2-3; weak D call: TRBD2 (6 bases). The CDR3 has 15 residues. CDR1 is SQVTM and CDR2 is ANQGSEA in the germline V gene.

This clonotype was counted at least ten times. The chain uses TRBV28 and TRBJ1-5; no clear D gene. The CDR3 totals 15 residues. Trimming stripped 2 bases from V and 3 bases from J, with 11 bases between. The germline CDR1 and CDR2 sequences are MDHEN and SYDVKM. Written as DNA, the CDR3 is TGTGCCAGCAGTTTAGGGGAAGATTTCAATCAGCCCCAGCATTTT. Translated, it gives CASSLGEDFNQPQHF. Using reference TRBV28 and TRBJ1-5 for the parts outside the CDR3, the full variable domain is DVKVTQSSRYLVKRTGEKVFLECVQDMDHENMFWYRQDPGLGLRLIYFSYDVKMKEKGDIPEGYSVSREKKERFSLILESASTNQTSMYLCASSLGEDFNQPQHFGDGTRLSIL.

This clonotype was picked up many times. V usage is TRBV6-1 and J usage is TRBJ1-3; possibly TRBD1 for D (5 bases). The V and J ends lost 11 bases and 2 bases respectively, with 16 bases between them. The CDR3 length is 14 residues. CDR1 is MNHNS, CDR2 SASEGT, per germline. CDR3 region: CASFGQGPGNTIYF. The CDR3 nucleotides read TGTGCCTCCTTCGGTCAGGGCCCTGGAAACACCATATATTTT.

In its sample, this clonotype was seen many times. The chain recombines TRBV25-1 with TRBJ2-1; possibly TRBD2 for D (6 bases). Trimming shortened V by 8 bases and J by 2 bases, and 16 bases separated the two germline ends. The length of the CDR3 is 15 residues. CDR1 is MGHDK and CDR2 is SYGVNS in the germline V gene. DNA for the CDR3: TGTGCCAGCTCCGTTCCGGGACTCCCCTACAATGAGCAGTTCTTC. Amino acids: CASSVPGLPYNEQFF.

This clonotype was found many times. The chain is built from TRBV5-1 and TRBJ2-7, with D perhaps matching TRBD1 or TRBD2 (6 bases each). The CDR3 is 15 amino acids. V was trimmed by 2 bases and J by 3 bases, leaving 15 bases between them. Germline loops: CDR1 SGHRS, CDR2 YFSETQ. CDR3 sequence (DNA): TGCGCCAGCAGCTTTGCGACAGGCGGGGTCTACGAGCAGTACTTC. Translation gives CASSFATGGVYEQYF. The variable domain in full, with the rest retrieved from reference TRBV5-1 and TRBJ2-7, is KAGVTQTPRYLIKTRGQQVTLSCSPISGHRSVSWYQQTPGQGLQFLFEYFSETQRNKGNFPGRFSGRQFSNSRSEMNVSTLELGDSALYLCASSFATGGVYEQYFGPGTRLTVT.